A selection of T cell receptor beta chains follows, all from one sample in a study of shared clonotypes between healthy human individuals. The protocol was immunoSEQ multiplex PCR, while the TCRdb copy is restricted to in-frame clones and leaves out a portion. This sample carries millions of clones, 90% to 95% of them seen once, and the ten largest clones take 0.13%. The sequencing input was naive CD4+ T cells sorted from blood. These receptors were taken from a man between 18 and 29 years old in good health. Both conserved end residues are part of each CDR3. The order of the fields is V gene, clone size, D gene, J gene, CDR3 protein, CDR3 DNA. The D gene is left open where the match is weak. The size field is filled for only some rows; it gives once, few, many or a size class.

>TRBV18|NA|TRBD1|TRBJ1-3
CASSLDRAPGNTIYF
TGTGCCAGCTCACTTGACAGGGCCCCTGGAAACACCATATATTTT
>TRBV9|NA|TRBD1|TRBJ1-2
CASSTGQNGYTF
TGTGCCAGCAGCACGGGACAGAATGGCTACACCTTC
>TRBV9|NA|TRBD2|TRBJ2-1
CASSVLSGGFNEQFF
TGTGCCAGCAGCGTACTTAGCGGGGGGTTCAATGAGCAGTTCTTC
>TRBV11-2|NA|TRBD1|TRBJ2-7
CASSLDAGTGVYEQYF
TGTGCCAGCAGCTTAGATGCAGGGACAGGGGTCTACGAGCAGTACTTC
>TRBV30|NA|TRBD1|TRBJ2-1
CAWTSGTGDNEQFF
TGTGCCTGGACCTCCGGGACAGGGGACAATGAGCAGTTCTTC
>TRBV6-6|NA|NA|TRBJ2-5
CASSRKEETQYF
TGTGCCAGCAGCCGTAAAGAAGAGACCCAGTACTTC
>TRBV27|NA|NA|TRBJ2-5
CASSLPETQYF
TGTGCCAGCAGTTTACCAGAGACCCAGTACTTC
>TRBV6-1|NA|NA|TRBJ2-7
CASSEARRGVSFPYEQYF
TGTGCCAGCAGTGAAGCGCGGCGTGGTGTTTCTTTTCCCTACGAGCAGTACTTC
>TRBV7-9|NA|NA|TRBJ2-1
CASSLLQGGLGEQFF
TGTGCCAGCAGCTTATTGCAGGGGGGATTGGGTGAGCAGTTCTTC
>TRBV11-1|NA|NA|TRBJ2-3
CASKDRDTSTDTQYF
TGTGCCAGCAAGGACCGGGACACTAGCACAGATACGCAGTATTTT
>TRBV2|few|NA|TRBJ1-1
CASSEHQHTEAFF
TGTGCCAGCAGTGAACATCAGCACACTGAAGCTTTCTTT
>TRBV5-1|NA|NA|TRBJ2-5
CASSLDGTGQETQYF
TGCGCCAGCAGCTTAGACGGTACAGGGCAAGAGACCCAGTACTTC
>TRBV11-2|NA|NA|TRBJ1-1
CASSLGAGTEAFF
TGTGCCAGCAGCTTAGGTGCAGGTACTGAAGCTTTCTTT
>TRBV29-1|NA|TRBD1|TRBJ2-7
CIFKGQGIDGQYF
TGCATTTTCAAAGGACAGGGGATCGACGGGCAGTACTTC
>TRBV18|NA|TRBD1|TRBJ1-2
CASSSRDRVDGYTF
TGTGCCAGCTCATCCCGGGACAGGGTGGACGGCTACACCTTC
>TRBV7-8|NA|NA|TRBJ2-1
CASSPTSYNEQFF
TGTGCCAGCAGCCCTACTTCCTACAATGAGCAGTTCTTC
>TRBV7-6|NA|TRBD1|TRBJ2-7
CASSSSPWTGPSSYEQYF
TGTGCCAGCAGCTCGTCCCCTTGGACAGGGCCCAGTTCCTACGAGCAGTACTTC
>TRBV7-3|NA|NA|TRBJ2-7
CASSLRVNGHRSSYEQYF
TGTGCCAGCAGCTTAAGGGTGAATGGGCACAGGAGCTCCTACGAGCAGTACTTC
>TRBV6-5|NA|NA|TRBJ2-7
CASSPTGYPAYEQYF
TGTGCCAGCAGCCCTACAGGGTACCCCGCCTACGAGCAGTACTTC
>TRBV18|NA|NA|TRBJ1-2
CASSPGVVDGYTF
TGTGCCAGCTCACCAGGAGTTGTCGATGGCTACACCTTC
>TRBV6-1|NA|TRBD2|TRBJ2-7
CASYLAGGNYEQYF
TGTGCCAGTTATTTAGCGGGAGGAAACTACGAGCAGTACTTC
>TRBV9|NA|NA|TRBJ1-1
CASSTGPGGTEAFF
TGTGCCAGCAGCACAGGACCGGGGGGCACTGAAGCTTTCTTT
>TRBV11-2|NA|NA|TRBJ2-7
CASSVGGRLSGGSYEQYF
TGTGCCAGCAGCGTGGGGGGGCGCTTATCCGGTGGCTCCTACGAGCAGTACTTC
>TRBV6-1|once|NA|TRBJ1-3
CASSAGAGNTIYF
TGTGCCAGCAGCGCAGGGGCTGGAAACACCATATATTTT
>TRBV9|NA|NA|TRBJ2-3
CASSSEVGASTDTQYF
TGTGCCAGCAGCTCAGAGGTAGGGGCTTCCACAGATACGCAGTATTTT
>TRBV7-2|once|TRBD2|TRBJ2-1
CASSAGLAGGTNEQFF
TGTGCCAGCAGCGCCGGACTAGCGGGAGGAACCAATGAGCAGTTCTTC